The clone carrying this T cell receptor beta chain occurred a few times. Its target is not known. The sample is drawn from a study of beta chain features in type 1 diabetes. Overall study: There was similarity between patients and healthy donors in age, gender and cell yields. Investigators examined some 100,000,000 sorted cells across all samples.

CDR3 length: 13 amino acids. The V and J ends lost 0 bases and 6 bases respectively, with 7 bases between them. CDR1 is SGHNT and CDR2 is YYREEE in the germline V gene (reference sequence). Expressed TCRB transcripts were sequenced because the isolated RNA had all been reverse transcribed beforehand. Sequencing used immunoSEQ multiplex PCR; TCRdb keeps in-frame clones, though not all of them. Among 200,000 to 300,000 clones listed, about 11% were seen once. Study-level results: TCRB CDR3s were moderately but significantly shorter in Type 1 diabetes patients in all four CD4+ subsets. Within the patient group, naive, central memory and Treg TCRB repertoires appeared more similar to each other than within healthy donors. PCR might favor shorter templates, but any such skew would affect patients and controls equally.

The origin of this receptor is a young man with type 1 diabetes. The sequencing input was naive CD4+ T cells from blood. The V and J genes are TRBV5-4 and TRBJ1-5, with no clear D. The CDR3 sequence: CASSLDIAQPQHF. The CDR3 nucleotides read TGTGCCAGCAGCTTGGACATAGCTCAGCCCCAGCATTTT. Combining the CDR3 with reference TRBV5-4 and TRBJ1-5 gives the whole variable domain ETGVTQSPTHLIKTRGQQVTLRCSSQSGHNTVSWYQQALGQGPQFIFQYYREEENGRGNFPPRFSGLQFPNYSSELNVNALELDDSALYLCASSLDIAQPQHFGDGTRLSIL.